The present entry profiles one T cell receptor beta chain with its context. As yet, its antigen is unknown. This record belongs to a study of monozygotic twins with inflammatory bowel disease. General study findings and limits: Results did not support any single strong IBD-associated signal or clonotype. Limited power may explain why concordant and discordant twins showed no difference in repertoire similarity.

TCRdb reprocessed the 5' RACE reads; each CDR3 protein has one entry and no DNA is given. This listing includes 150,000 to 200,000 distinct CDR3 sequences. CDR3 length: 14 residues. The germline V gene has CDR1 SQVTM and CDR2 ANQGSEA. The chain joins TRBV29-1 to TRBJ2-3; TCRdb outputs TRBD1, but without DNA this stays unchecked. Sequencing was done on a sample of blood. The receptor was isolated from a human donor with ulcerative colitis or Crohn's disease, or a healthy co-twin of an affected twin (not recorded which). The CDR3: CSVPGWGSTDTQYF.